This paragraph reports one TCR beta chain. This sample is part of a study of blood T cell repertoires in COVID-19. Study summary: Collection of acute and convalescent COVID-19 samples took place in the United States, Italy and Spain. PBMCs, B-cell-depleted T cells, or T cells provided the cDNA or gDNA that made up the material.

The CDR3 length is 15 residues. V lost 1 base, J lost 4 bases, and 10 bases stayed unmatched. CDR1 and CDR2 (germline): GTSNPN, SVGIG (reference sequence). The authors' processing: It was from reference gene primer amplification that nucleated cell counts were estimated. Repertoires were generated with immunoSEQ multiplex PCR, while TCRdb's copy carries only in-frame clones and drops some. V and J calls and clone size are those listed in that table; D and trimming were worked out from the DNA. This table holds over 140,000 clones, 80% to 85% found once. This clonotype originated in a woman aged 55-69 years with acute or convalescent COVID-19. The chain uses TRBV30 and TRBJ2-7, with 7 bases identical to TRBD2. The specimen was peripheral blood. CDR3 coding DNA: TGTGCCTGGAGTGCGGGACTATTGAATTTTTACGAGCAGTACTTC. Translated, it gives CAWSAGLLNFYEQYF. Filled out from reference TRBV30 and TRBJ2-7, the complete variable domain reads SQTIHQWPATLVQPVGSPLSLECTVEGTSNPNLYWYRQAAGRGLQLLFYSVGIGQISSEVPQNLSASRPQDRQFILSSKKLLLSDSGFYLCAWSAGLLNFYEQYFGPGTRLTVT.